This is a list of T cell receptor beta chains from one sample in a study of graft-versus-host responses after intestinal transplantation. Profiled with immunoSEQ multiplex PCR; TCRdb holds only in-frame clones, not every one. The sample lists about 120,000 clones, about 93% occurring once. These receptors are not linked to any known antigen. Sample: unstimulated CD8+ T cells sorted from spleen or lymph node cells, taken before intestinal transplant. The origin of the receptors is a human donor who received an intestinal transplant. CDR3s include the opening cysteine and the closing phenylalanine or tryptophan. The D gene is left open where the match is weak. Clone sizes are given selectively: once, few, many, or a class where the clone is expanded.

d_gene,v_gene,abundance,j_gene,CDR3nt,CDR3aa
-,TRBV19,-,TRBJ2-1,TGTGCCAGTAGTACCAACGCGGGGAGACAGGGTGTATCCTACAATGAGCAGTTCTTC,CASSTNAGRQGVSYNEQFF
TRBD1,TRBV19,-,TRBJ1-1,TGTGCCAGTAGTATCTGGGACAGGCCGAACACTGAAGCTTTCTTT,CASSIWDRPNTEAFF
-,TRBV28,-,TRBJ1-2,TGTGCCAGCAGTTTCCGAACCTTTAGTGGGCGCTATGGCTACACCTTC,CASSFRTFSGRYGYTF
-,TRBV30,-,TRBJ2-3,TGTGCCTGGAGTGGAGGGAGCAGTGATACGCAGTATTTT,CAWSGGSSDTQYF
-,TRBV19,once,TRBJ1-1,TGTGCCAGTAGTATTGTACACGTGAACACTGAAGCTTTCTTT,CASSIVHVNTEAFF
-,TRBV9,-,TRBJ1-1,TGTGCCAGCAGCGTGTCGGGACACTTGAACACTGAAGCTTTCTTT,CASSVSGHLNTEAFF
-,TRBV2,-,TRBJ2-1,TGTGCCAGCAGTGAAGCCTCTCTTACCAGAACCTCCTACAATGAGCAGTTCTTC,CASSEASLTRTSYNEQFF
TRBD1,TRBV28,-,TRBJ1-2,TGTGCCAGCAGTCCGGCATACAAGGGGGCGGCTAACTATGGCTACACCTTC,CASSPAYKGAANYGYTF
-,TRBV6-1,-,TRBJ1-3,TGTGCCAGCAGTGAATCGGGGTCTGGAAACACCATATATTTT,CASSESGSGNTIYF
-,TRBV27,-,TRBJ2-5,TGTGCCAGCAGTTTCTCAGCCGGGGGTGGTGAGACCCAGTACTTC,CASSFSAGGGETQYF